Included here is one TCR beta chain sequence, with context. The source of the sample is a study of blood T cell repertoires in COVID-19. Study overall: From T cells, B-cell-depleted T cells, or PBMCs came the material, which was cDNA or gDNA.

The authors' processing: Using reference gene primer amplification, nucleated cell counts were estimated. Clones were sequenced by immunoSEQ multiplex PCR, and TCRdb holds only the in-frame ones, with some missing. That table supplies the V and J calls and clone size; D and trimming were determined from the DNA. The data contain more than 300,000 clones, under 95% of them singletons. Per germline, CDR1 SEHNR and CDR2 FQNEAQ (reference sequence). V shed 0 bases and J shed 8 bases, with 14 bases lying between them. The CDR3 length is 15 residues. This clonotype was obtained from a woman younger than 35 who had recovered from COVID-19. The specimen was peripheral blood. The chain employs TRBV7-9 and TRBJ2-1; maybe TRBD2 (5 bases). The CDR3 nucleotides read TGTGCCAGCAGCTTAGCGCTAGCCTTGGGCGATGAGCAGTTCTTC. Amino acids: CASSLALALGDEQFF. Complete variable domain (other parts from reference TRBV7-9 and TRBJ2-1): DTGVSQNPRHKITKRGQNVTFRCDPISEHNRLYWYRQTLGQGPEFLTYFQNEAQLEKSRLLSDRFSAERPKGSFSTLEIQRTEQGDSAMYLCASSLALALGDEQFFGPGTRLTVL.